Listed below are T cell receptor beta chains from one sample, sequenced in a study of blood T cell repertoires in COVID-19. The repertoire was sequenced with immunoSEQ multiplex PCR; TCRdb's copy has only in-frame clones and lacks some. The sample includes hundreds of thousands of clones, over 80% of them seen just once. The sequencing input was PBMCs or T cells enriched from blood (not recorded which). The receptor set was obtained from a woman between 25 and 40 years old with acute COVID-19. Each CDR3 is given with its conserved first and last residue. The D gene is left open where the match is weak. Clone size is stated in some rows and not others, as once, few, many or a class when expanded.

clone_size j_call d_call v_call cdr3_nt cdr3_aa
NA TRBJ1-6 NA TRBV5-6 TGTGCCAGCTCGGGGGACTATACTTCACCCCTCCACTTT CASSGDYTSPLHF
NA TRBJ1-1 TRBD1 TRBV24-1 TGTGCCACCAGTGATTTCGTAGGGGACAGGGTAAGCAGAGCTGAAGCTTTCTTT CATSDFVGDRVSRAEAFF
NA TRBJ2-3 NA TRBV3-1/TRBV3-2 TGTGCCAGCAGCCATTTCGGTGAAGATACGCAGTATTTT CASSHFGEDTQYF
NA TRBJ2-7 NA TRBV6-2/TRBV6-3 TGTGCCAGCAGTTACTCGTCAGGGAAGAGATCCTACGAGCAGTACTTC CASSYSSGKRSYEQYF
NA TRBJ2-2 TRBD2 TRBV5-1 TGCGCCAGCAGCTTAACCGGACTAGCGGGGGGAAACGGGGAGCTGTTTTTT CASSLTGLAGGNGELFF
NA TRBJ2-3 TRBD2 TRBV5-1 TGCGCCAGCAGCTTGGTGGCGCGGGGGGCGGGGGCAGATACGCAGTATTTT CASSLVARGAGADTQYF
NA TRBJ2-1 NA TRBV7-6 TGTGCCAGCAGCCCAATAGATGAGCAGTTCTTC CASSPIDEQFF
few TRBJ1-1 TRBD1 TRBV7-9 TGTGCCAGCAGCTTAGCGGACAGGGGTGAAGCTTTCTTT CASSLADRGEAFF
once TRBJ2-1 NA TRBV4-3 TGCGCCAGCAGCCAAGATGGGAGCTCCTACAATGAGCAGTTCTTC CASSQDGSSYNEQFF
NA TRBJ1-1 NA TRBV29-1 TGCAGCACCTTGACAGGGAACACTGAAGCTTTCTTT CSTLTGNTEAFF
NA TRBJ2-1 NA TRBV11-3 TGTGCCAGCAGCGCCTTTCTAGCCCATGAGCAGTTCTTC CASSAFLAHEQFF
NA TRBJ2-7 TRBD1 TRBV30 TGTGCCTGGAGTGTACCATGGAGGAACGGGACAGTTCTTTCCTACGAGCAGTACTTC CAWSVPWRNGTVLSYEQYF
NA TRBJ2-1 TRBD2 TRBV5-1 TGCGCCAGCAGCTTGGTCGGGGGGGCGGCGGAGCAGTTCTTC CASSLVGGAAEQFF
NA TRBJ1-2 NA TRBV6-5 TGTGCCAGCAGTTACCAAGTTAGGAGTGGCTACACCTTC CASSYQVRSGYTF
NA TRBJ1-1 TRBD1 TRBV11-2 TGTGCCAGCAGCTCGGGACAGGGCAACACTGAAGCTTTCTTT CASSSGQGNTEAFF
NA TRBJ1-2 NA TRBV19 TGTGCCAGTAGTATGGGCAGCAGTGGCTATGGCTACACCTTC CASSMGSSGYGYTF
NA TRBJ2-7 NA TRBV7-9 TGTGCCAGCAGCTACCAGGGTATCTCCTACGAGCAGTACTTC CASSYQGISYEQYF
NA TRBJ2-7 TRBD1 TRBV25-1 TGTGCCAGCCGGGACAGATCCTACGAGCAGTACTTC CASRDRSYEQYF
NA TRBJ1-4 TRBD1 TRBV12-3/TRBV12-4 TGTGCCAGCAGTTTCGACAGGGAAGGAAAACTGTTTTTT CASSFDREGKLFF
many TRBJ2-7 NA TRBV3-1/TRBV3-2 TGTGCCAGCAGCCAAGGGGGGCGGGCTCTCTACGAGCAGTACTTC CASSQGGRALYEQYF
NA TRBJ2-5 TRBD1 TRBV11-3 TGTGCCAGCAGCCGCCGGGACAGCGGTGAAGCAGAGACCCAGTACTTC CASSRRDSGEAETQYF
NA TRBJ1-1 NA TRBV6-1 TGTGCCAGCAGTGAAGCTCGGGGAGGAACTGAAGCTTTCTTT CASSEARGGTEAFF
few TRBJ1-2 TRBD1 TRBV10-1 TGCGCCAGCACCCAGTTTAGACAGGGTTACTGTTATGGCTACACCTTC CASTQFRQGYCYGYTF
few TRBJ2-2 TRBD1 TRBV5-6 TGTGCCAGCAGTACGGACAGGGGGCATCGCGGGGAGCTGTTTTTT CASSTDRGHRGELFF
NA TRBJ1-1 TRBD1 TRBV7-8 TGTGCCAGCAGCTTGGGACAGGGGGCTACTGAAGCTTTCTTT CASSLGQGATEAFF
few TRBJ1-1 NA TRBV5-1 TGCGCCAGCAGCTTTAGGGGAAACACTGAAGCTTTCTTT CASSFRGNTEAFF
NA TRBJ1-5 NA TRBV5-1 TGCGCCAGCAGCTTGTGGGGGCAGGACAATCAGCCCCAGCATTTT CASSLWGQDNQPQHF
NA TRBJ1-1 NA TRBV20-1 TGCAGTGCTAGCCGGAACACTGAAGCTTTCTTT CSASRNTEAFF
NA TRBJ1-1 NA TRBV3-1/TRBV3-2 TGTGCCAGCAGCTCCAGGACACAGAACACTGAAGCTTTCTTT CASSSRTQNTEAFF
NA TRBJ2-5 NA TRBV6-2/TRBV6-3 TGTGCCAGCAGTTACTCCACAGGGAAGGAGACCCAGTACTTC CASSYSTGKETQYF
NA TRBJ2-1 TRBD2 TRBV10-3 TGTGCCATCGGACTAGCGGGGGGCGGTAGCTCCTACAATGAGCAGTTCTTC CAIGLAGGGSSYNEQFF
NA TRBJ2-1 TRBD2 TRBV2 TGTGCCAGCAGTGAGACTAGCGGGGGGGCCGGTGGGTTCTTC CASSETSGGAGGFF
NA TRBJ1-5 NA TRBV15 TGTGCCACCAGCAGGGGACACAATCAGCCCCAGCATTTT CATSRGHNQPQHF
NA TRBJ1-1 NA TRBV6-5 TGTGCCAGCAGAATAAACACTGAAGCTTTCTTT CASRINTEAFF
NA TRBJ1-2 NA TRBV14 TGTGCCAGCAGTCGCAGGGTCGACTATGGCTACACCTTC CASSRRVDYGYTF
NA TRBJ1-1 TRBD1 TRBV14 TGTGCCAGCAGTCGTCGACAGGGCGGTACTGAAGCTTTCTTT CASSRRQGGTEAFF
NA TRBJ1-5 NA TRBV27 TGTGCCAGCAGTTCCCTCAGGGGACGCAATCAGCCCCAGCATTTT CASSSLRGRNQPQHF
NA TRBJ1-3 TRBD1 TRBV6-2/TRBV6-3 TGTGCCAGCAGTTCCCGGGACAGGAGGGACACCATATATTTT CASSSRDRRDTIYF
once TRBJ1-1 NA TRBV18 TGTGCCAGCTCACCACCAGTATGGCGGGGGAACACTGAAGCTTTCTTT CASSPPVWRGNTEAFF
once TRBJ1-4 NA TRBV30 TGTGCCTGGAGTCGTCGGACCAGGGCAAGGAGTGAAAAACTGTTTTTT CAWSRRTRARSEKLFF
NA TRBJ1-4 NA TRBV5-6 TGTGCCAGCAGCCGGGGAGGGTCAAGTGAAAAACTGTTTTTT CASSRGGSSEKLFF
once TRBJ1-1 NA TRBV7-2 TGTGCCAGCAGCTTCTTATCGGAGGACACTGAAGCTTTCTTT CASSFLSEDTEAFF
NA TRBJ1-2 NA TRBV7-9 TGTGCCAGCAGCTTAGGGGTCCAGGGATCTGTTGGCTACACCTTC CASSLGVQGSVGYTF
NA TRBJ2-1 TRBD1 TRBV5-5 TGTGCCAGCAGCAAACGGACAGGGGAGGATGAGCAGTTCTTC CASSKRTGEDEQFF
NA TRBJ2-2 TRBD1 TRBV7-6 TGTGCCAGCAGCTCTAGACAGGGGACTGGGGCCGGGGAGCTGTTTTTT CASSSRQGTGAGELFF
NA TRBJ1-6 NA TRBV7-9 TGTGCCAGCAGCTTAGCGCCCCGGAATTCACCCCTCCACTTT CASSLAPRNSPLHF
NA TRBJ1-3 NA TRBV20-1 TGCAGTGCCGACACCATATATTTT CSADTIYF
NA TRBJ1-6 NA TRBV4-3 TGCGCCAGCAGCCAATTCTCGACTGATATGAATTCACCCCTCCACTTT CASSQFSTDMNSPLHF
NA TRBJ2-2 NA TRBV10-1 TGCGCCAGCAGTGAGTCGGGGGGCACCGGGGAGCTGTTTTTT CASSESGGTGELFF
NA TRBJ2-7 NA TRBV6-5 TGTGCCAGCAGCCCGAGGAGTGTCTACGAGCAGTACTTC CASSPRSVYEQYF
NA TRBJ1-1 NA TRBV28 TGTGCCAGCAGTTTTGTAGGGGGAGCTAACACTGAAGCTTTCTTT CASSFVGGANTEAFF
once TRBJ2-7 NA TRBV19 TGTGCCAGTAGTATTCAAGGGGCCTCCTACGAGCAGTACTTC CASSIQGASYEQYF
NA TRBJ1-3 NA TRBV4-2 TGTGCCAGCAGCCAAGAGGTAGCCTCTGGAAACACCATATATTTT CASSQEVASGNTIYF
NA TRBJ2-2 TRBD2 TRBV10-3 TGTGCCATCAGTGTAGGAGCGGGGGGGCCCCAAACCGGGGAGCTGTTTTTT CAISVGAGGPQTGELFF
NA TRBJ1-1 NA TRBV5-1 TGCGCCAGCAGCTCTAACGGACCTCTTCCGGAGGGGGGGTCGGGCACTGAAGCTTTCTTT CASSSNGPLPEGGSGTEAFF